This section outlines one T cell receptor beta chain sequence together with its context. This sample stems from a study of blood T cell repertoires in COVID-19. As processed by the authors: Amplification from reference gene primers served as the basis for estimated nucleated cell counts. Clones were sequenced by immunoSEQ multiplex PCR, and TCRdb holds only the in-frame ones, with some missing. D and trimming come from the DNA, and the V and J calls and clone size come from that table. In the table there are about 200,000 clones, roughly 77% of which are singletons. V gave up 3 bases and J gave up 4 bases; unmatched junction bases: 2. The CDR3 extends over 15 amino acids. CDR1 is SGHRS, CDR2 YFSETQ, per germline. Patients in Seattle were enrolled during active infection, then followed longitudinally.

The genes are TRBV5-1 and TRBJ2-1; 12 bases are shared with TRBD2. This clonotype was sampled from a middle-aged woman with COVID-19, enrolled during active disease. The material sequenced was peripheral blood. Here the CDR3 reads CASSSGLAGYNEQFF. CDR3 coding DNA: TGCGCCAGCAGCTCTGGACTAGCGGGGTACAATGAGCAGTTCTTC.